This T cell receptor (beta chain) was profiled in a study of blood T cell repertoires in COVID-19. Study in general: COVID-19 samples collected from the United States, Italy and Spain covered acute and convalescent phases. T cells, B-cell-depleted T cells, or PBMCs provided the cDNA or gDNA that served as material.

As handled by the study authors: The authors estimated nucleated cell counts from reference gene primer amplification. Profiled with immunoSEQ multiplex PCR; TCRdb holds only in-frame clones, not every one. That table furnishes V, J and clone size, whereas the DNA furnished D and trimming. Here the sample spans around 280,000 clones, just under 90% being singletons. This CDR3 comprises 16 residues. Trimming left V 5 bases short and J 2 bases short, with 16 bases between. Germline CDR1 reads LNHNV; CDR2 reads YYDKDF (reference sequence). Sequenced material: peripheral blood. This chain links TRBV15 with TRBJ1-5; TRBD1 is a possible D gene (6 bases). The receptor's source is a young woman with COVID-19, enrolled during active disease. Here the CDR3 DNA reads TGTGCCACCAGCGGAAGAACAGGGATACGCAATCAGCCCCAGCATTTT. Its protein is CATSGRTGIRNQPQHF.